The clone carrying this T cell receptor beta chain was detected once. The record originates from a study of OX40 agonist ivuxolimab in advanced cancers. TCRdb's copy holds only in-frame clones and misses some; the assay was immunoSEQ multiplex PCR. The table has over 40,000 clones, more than 75% seen once. The receptor's source is an adult with an advanced solid tumor such as melanoma, head and neck, liver or kidney cancer. Source: CD4+ or CD8+ T cells sorted from blood, taken in a trial of the OX40 agonist ivuxolimab.

DNA of the CDR3: TGTGCCAGTAGTATATCGACTAGCTCCAATGAGCAGTTCTTC. This encodes CASSISTSSNEQFF. The chain has TRBV19 and TRBJ2-1; 7 bases fit TRBD2. After removal of 2 bases from V and 6 bases from J, the junction contained 4 bases not matched to a gene. Germline CDR1 reads LNHDA; CDR2 reads SQIVND (reference sequence). The length of the CDR3 is 14 residues.